This TCR beta chain was sequenced during a study of blood T cell repertoires in COVID-19 (TCRdb year 2020). Concerning the study at large: Samples covering the acute and convalescent phases of COVID-19 were provided by collaborators in the United States, Italy and Spain. The material from the prospective study consisted of cDNA or gDNA derived from T cells, B-cell-depleted T cells, or PBMCs. A freely available public database, intended as a resource for researchers studying the immune response to SARS-CoV-2, is where the repertoires were released. Where HLA class I and class II types were available, the types were taken from metadata supplied by the sample provider, not from assay-based typing. Deeply sampled blood TCRbeta repertoires from subjects exposed to, actively infected with, or recovered from COVID-19 were included in the dataset. Samples came from the ongoing ImmuneRACE study (first 160 participants) plus 1,254 subjects from 6 global collaborators. A de-identified subject ID, COVID-19 status, age in years and sex were almost always included in the sample metadata.

In Seattle, one collaborating source enrolled patients while the infection was active and tracked those patients longitudinally over the course of disease. Whole blood was collected in K2EDTA tubes by collaborating institutions according to the institutions' own protocols. Collaborator samples were shipped for TCRbeta analysis as frozen whole blood, isolated PBMCs, or DNA extracted from either sample type. The germline V gene yields SGHVS for CDR1 and FQNEAQ for CDR2. CDR3 length: 15 amino acids, cysteine to phenylalanine. The sequence is cut down to CDR3 DNA, 45 bases in frame from base 1. V loses 5 bases at its end and J loses 4 bases; junction bases beyond the gene matches: 8. What the research found in general, with its limitations: Clinical and demographic metadata were provided uncurated, with the amount varying by source and participant.

As concerns this clone: It has no known antigen specificity. No quality values exist for individual bases; no much larger clone is one base distant.

TCRbeta CDR3 regions were amplified from genomic DNA using the immunoSEQ Assay, a bias-controlled multiplex PCR. Per the original workflow: Nucleated cell counts per sample were estimated from amplification of reference gene primers within the assay. To quantify the absolute abundance of each unique TCRbeta CDR3 rearrangement, sequence reads were collapsed and filtered. For each sample, productive Simpson clonality was calculated as the square root of Simpson's diversity index across productive rearrangements. TCRdb mirrors the immuneACCESS table, restricted to in-frame sequences. Some clones are absent from its copies; in checked studies, under half trace to an unresolved V gene, and the reason for the others is unknown. That table gives V, J and clone size, and the DNA gave D and trimming. The sample records 140,000 to 150,000 clones, more than 80% of which are singletons. The ten largest make up roughly 13% of the sample.

This sequence uses TRBV7-8 and TRBJ2-5, with 9 bases matching TRBD1. The sample consisted of peripheral blood. The TCR comes from a man between 18 and 29 years old with COVID-19, enrolled during active disease. CDR3 region: CASSPQQGARETQYF. The nucleotides read TGTGCCAGCAGCCCACAACAGGGGGCAAGAGAGACCCAGTACTTC.